Below, one T cell receptor (beta chain) is given with its context. This record belongs to a study of control samples from healthy donors and cancer patients. Profiling relied on immunoSEQ multiplex PCR, and the TCRdb table lists in-frame clones only, not all of them. Of 55,000 to 90,000 clones in the sample, approximately 87% were seen once. The CDR3 covers 16 residues. Germline CDR1 is LGHNA and CDR2 is YNFKEQ. With V trimmed by 0 bases and J by 6 bases, 5 bases remained unmatched. The sequence was obtained from a man aged 45-65 years in good health. Sample: blood. The V gene is TRBV4-2, the J gene TRBJ2-2; 9 nucleotides line up with TRBD2. In DNA form, the CDR3 reads TGTGCCAGCAGCCAAGAATGGCGGGGGGGCTCCGGGGAGCTGTTTTTT. Protein sequence: CASSQEWRGGSGELFF.